This passage covers 2 T cell receptor beta chains from one sample sequenced in a study of beta chain features in type 1 diabetes. Expressed TCRB transcripts were sequenced because the isolated RNA had all been reverse transcribed beforehand. Method: immunoSEQ multiplex PCR; TCRdb's copy keeps in-frame clones and lacks some. Among 300,000 to 350,000 clones listed, 8% were seen once. The sequenced material came from central memory CD4+ T cells from blood. The source of these receptors is a woman aged 18 to 35 in good health.

This clone was counted only a few times. The chain recombines TRBV28 with TRBJ1-2; D not resolved. There are 12 residues in the CDR3. Looked up from germline, CDR1 is MDHEN and CDR2 is SYDVKM. Between the trimmed V and J ends, which lost 1 base and 6 bases, there was a span of 6 bases. CDR3 region: CASSLFVDGYTF. CDR3 bases: TGTGCCAGCAGTTTATTCGTGGATGGCTACACCTTC.

This clone was counted a few times. The chain links TRBV5-1 to TRBJ1-1; D is perhaps TRBD1 (5 bases). This CDR3 region has 13 residues. V dropped 4 bases and J dropped 1 base, with 8 bases sitting between them. CDR1 is SGHRS and CDR2 is YFSETQ in the germline V gene. DNA for the CDR3: TGCGCCAGCAGCCATGGGGGGAACACTGAAGCTTTCTTT. Its protein is CASSHGGNTEAFF.